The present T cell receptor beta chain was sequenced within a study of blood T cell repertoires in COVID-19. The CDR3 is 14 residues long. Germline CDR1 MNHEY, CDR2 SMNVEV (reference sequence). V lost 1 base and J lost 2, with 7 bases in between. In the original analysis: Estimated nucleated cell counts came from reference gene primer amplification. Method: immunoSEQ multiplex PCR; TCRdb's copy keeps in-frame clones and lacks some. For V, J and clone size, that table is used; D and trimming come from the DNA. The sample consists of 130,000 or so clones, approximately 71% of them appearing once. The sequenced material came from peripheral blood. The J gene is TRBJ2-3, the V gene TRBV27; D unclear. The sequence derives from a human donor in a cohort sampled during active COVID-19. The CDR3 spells CASSLLGTTDTQYF. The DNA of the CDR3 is TGTGCCAGCAGTTTATTGGGCACCACAGATACGCAGTATTTT.